One and the same sample provided the 20 T cell receptor beta chains below, sequenced in a study of T cell responses to AZD1222 COVID-19 vaccine. TCRdb keeps only in-frame clones here, not all; method: immunoSEQ multiplex PCR. The repertoire holds around 100,000 clones, with around nine tenths as singletons. This specimen consisted of peripheral blood, obtained 28 days after the second AZD1222 dose. The receptors were gathered from an adult who received the AZD1222 COVID-19 vaccine.

The rearrangement links TRBV11-1 to TRBJ2-7; 8 bases are shared with TRBD2. V dropped 5 bases and J dropped 2; count of bases not matched to a gene: 11. The CDR3 loop spans 16 amino acids. Germline CDR1 is SGHAT and CDR2 is FQDESV (reference sequence). Written as DNA, the CDR3 is TGTGCCAGCAGCACACTTAGCGGAGCGGGAGCCTACGAGCAGTACTTC. Protein: CASSTLSGAGAYEQYF.

The chain has TRBV28 and TRBJ2-4; a possible D gene is TRBD2 (5 bases). V lost 6 bases and J lost 5, with 17 bases in between. CDR1 MDHEN and CDR2 SYDVKM come from the germline V gene. The CDR3 totals 15 residues. CDR3: CASSNRGQAENIQYF. CDR3 nucleotides: TGTGCCAGCAGCAACCGCGGGCAGGCTGAAAACATTCAGTACTTC. Complete variable domain (other parts from reference TRBV28 and TRBJ2-4): DVKVTQSSRYLVKRTGEKVFLECVQDMDHENMFWYRQDPGLGLRLIYFSYDVKMKEKGDIPEGYSVSREKKERFSLILESASTNQTSMYLCASSNRGQAENIQYFGAGTRLSVL.

This chain connects TRBV2 to TRBJ1-5, with D perhaps matching TRBD1 (5 bases). Trimming stripped 4 bases from V and 0 bases from J, with 10 bases between. This CDR3 contains 15 residues. The germline CDR1 and CDR2 sequences are SNHLY and FYNNEI. The CDR3: CASSVGTASNQPQHF. In DNA, the CDR3 is TGTGCCAGCAGTGTCGGGACGGCTAGCAATCAGCCCCAGCATTTT.

This chain links TRBV27 with TRBJ2-7; 7 nucleotides agree with TRBD1. The V segment lost 3 bases and the J segment 2 bases; nucleotides outside the gene matches: 4. The CDR3 is 14 amino acids. CDR1 MNHEY and CDR2 SMNVEV come from the germline V gene (reference sequence). CDR3 bases: TGTGCCAGCAGTTTCTCGGACAGGCCCTACGAGCAGTACTTC. It yields the protein CASSFSDRPYEQYF.

The rearrangement uses TRBV7-9 and TRBJ2-1; 9 bases map to TRBD2. The CDR3 extends over 15 amino acids. After removal of 5 bases from V and 5 bases from J, the junction contained 7 bases not matched to a gene. CDR1 is SEHNR, CDR2 FQNEAQ, per germline (reference sequence). CDR3 bases: TGTGCCAGCAGCCGCCTTAGCGGGAGTGACAATGAGCAGTTCTTC. It encodes CASSRLSGSDNEQFF.

For the CDR3, the DNA is TGTGCCAGCAGCTTAGGAGGGGGCGCCGGGGAGCTGTTTTTT. This gives the protein CASSLGGGAGELFF. The chain combines TRBV7-2 with TRBJ2-2; 7 bases fit TRBD1. The J segment lost 6 bases and the V segment lost 1 base, leaving 2 bases of the junction unmatched. CDR3 length equals 14 residues. From germline, CDR1 is SGHTA and CDR2 FQGNSA. Supplemented by reference TRBV7-2 and TRBJ2-2, the full variable domain reads GAGVSQSPSNKVTEKGKDVELRCDPISGHTALYWYRQSLGQGLEFLIYFQGNSAPDKSGLPSDRFSAERTGGSVSTLTIQRTQQEDSAVYLCASSLGGGAGELFFGEGSRLTVL.

This clone was counted a single time. The V call is TRBV28, the J call TRBJ1-5; 10 bases match TRBD1. Germline CDR1 MDHEN, CDR2 SYDVKM. CDR3 length: 16 residues. The J segment lost 3 bases and the V segment lost 5 bases, leaving 7 bases of the junction unmatched. The CDR3 reads CASSPLDRGDNQPQHF. The CDR3 nucleotides read TGTGCCAGCAGTCCATTGGACAGGGGGGACAATCAGCCCCAGCATTTT. The entire variable domain, with the rest obtained from reference TRBV28 and TRBJ1-5, is as follows: DVKVTQSSRYLVKRTGEKVFLECVQDMDHENMFWYRQDPGLGLRLIYFSYDVKMKEKGDIPEGYSVSREKKERFSLILESASTNQTSMYLCASSPLDRGDNQPQHFGDGTRLSIL.

This chain joins TRBV7-8 and TRBJ1-2, with D perhaps TRBD1 (6 bases). V lost 1 base to trimming and J lost 4 bases, with 31 bases between them. The CDR3 spans 21 residues. CDR1 is SGHVS and CDR2 is FQNEAQ in the germline V gene. The CDR3 nucleotides read TGTGCCAGCAGCTTAGAAAAAAGGGGGGGCGGAACCCACGTCCCCTTCTATGGCTACACCTTC. It yields the protein CASSLEKRGGGTHVPFYGYTF.

This clone was seen just once. In DNA, the CDR3 is TGTGCCAGTAGTATACGGCTAGCGGGAGCCGTTCAAGAGACCCAGTACTTC. Protein product: CASSIRLAGAVQETQYF. The V gene is TRBV19, the J gene TRBJ2-5; 10 positions match TRBD2. The junction had 8 bases not matched to a gene; V was cut back by 2 bases and J by 2 bases. This CDR3 region has 17 residues. The germline CDR1 and CDR2 sequences are LNHDA and SQIVND (reference sequence).

The chain links TRBV29-1 to TRBJ1-1; D call uncertain. V was pared by 0 bases and J by 4 bases, with 9 bases between. Per the germline V gene, CDR1 is SQVTM and CDR2 is ANQGSEA. This CDR3 region has 13 residues. Written as DNA, the CDR3 is TGCAGCGTTGAAGAGGCAGGCCGCACTGAAGCTTTCTTT. Its translation: CSVEEAGRTEAFF. Combining the CDR3 with reference TRBV29-1 and TRBJ1-1 gives the whole variable domain SAVISQKPSRDICQRGTSLTIQCQVDSQVTMMFWYRQQPGQSLTLIATANQGSEATYESGFVIDKFPISRPNLTFSTLTVSNMSPEDSSIYLCSVEEAGRTEAFFGQGTRLTVV.

To note about this clone: The same CDR3 also results from other DNA sequences found in this sample. The V call is TRBV7-9, the J call TRBJ1-5; D is perhaps TRBD1 (5 bases). V was clipped by 5 bases and J by 3 bases, with 8 bases between them. This CDR3 contains 13 residues. CDR1 and CDR2 (germline): SEHNR, FQNEAQ (reference sequence). CDR3 sequence reads: CASSQGSNQPQHF. CDR3 nucleotides: TGTGCCAGCAGCCAGGGCTCCAATCAGCCCCAGCATTTT.

This chain connects TRBV10-1 to TRBJ2-7, with 8 bases lining up with TRBD1. Germline CDR1 is WNHNN and CDR2 is SYGVQD (reference sequence). This CDR3 has 15 residues. V dropped 10 bases and J dropped 0; count of bases not matched to a gene: 11. The CDR3 reads CATRAQTGASYEQYF. The DNA of the CDR3 is TGCGCCACCAGAGCTCAGACAGGGGCCTCCTACGAGCAGTACTTC.

The genes are TRBV6-6 and TRBJ2-2, with 14 bases lining up with TRBD2. J was trimmed by 7 bases and V by 5 bases; bases with no gene match: 12. The CDR3 spans 18 residues. Germline assignment: CDR1 MNHNY and CDR2 SVGAGI (reference sequence). CDR3 coding DNA: TGTGCCAGCAGTCGTGGGGGGCCAGGGACTAGCGGGAGCGGGGAGCTGTTTTTT. Translation gives CASSRGGPGTSGSGELFF.

The chain recombines TRBV7-6 with TRBJ2-1; TRBD2 aligns across 13 bases. V lost 4 bases and J lost 3; bases outside the gene matches: 6. The CDR3 runs 17 residues. Looked up from germline, CDR1 is SGHVS and CDR2 is FNYEAQ. The CDR3 loop reads CASSSTSGRAIYNEQFF. CDR3 sequence (DNA): TGTGCCAGCAGCTCAACTAGCGGGAGGGCCATCTACAATGAGCAGTTCTTC.

V usage is TRBV28 and J usage is TRBJ2-3; D may correspond to TRBD1 or TRBD2 (5 bases each). V was clipped by 4 bases and J by 2 bases, with 13 bases between them. CDR3 size: 15 residues. Germline lookup yields CDR1 MDHEN and CDR2 SYDVKM. The CDR3 nucleotides read TGTGCCAGCAGTTCCCCCGGGGCCTACACAGATACGCAGTATTTT. It is translated as CASSSPGAYTDTQYF. Filled out from reference TRBV28 and TRBJ2-3, the complete variable domain reads DVKVTQSSRYLVKRTGEKVFLECVQDMDHENMFWYRQDPGLGLRLIYFSYDVKMKEKGDIPEGYSVSREKKERFSLILESASTNQTSMYLCASSSPGAYTDTQYFGPGTRLTVL.

The chain couples TRBV7-2 to TRBJ2-2; 7 positions agree with TRBD2. Germline assignment: CDR1 SGHTA and CDR2 FQGNSA. V gave up 1 base and J gave up 6 bases; unmatched junction bases: 5. This CDR3 contains 15 residues. The CDR3: CASSLGGRIAGELFF. CDR3 nucleotide sequence: TGTGCCAGCAGCTTAGGCGGGAGAATTGCCGGGGAGCTGTTTTTT.

V and J are TRBV15 and TRBJ2-3; TRBD2 agrees at 9 bases. Germline V CDR1 and CDR2: LNHNV, YYDKDF (reference sequence). V gave up 0 bases and J gave up 6 bases; unmatched junction bases: 7. The CDR3 totals 16 residues. The CDR3 DNA is TGTGCCACCAGCAGAGATGCGGCGGGAGGGCCGGATACGCAGTATTTT. It yields the protein CATSRDAAGGPDTQYF.

This clone has a single count. This chain joins TRBV5-1 and TRBJ2-5; maybe TRBD2 (6 bases). This CDR3 has 14 residues. Germline V CDR1 and CDR2: SGHRS, YFSETQ. V dropped 5 bases and J dropped 4 bases, with 15 bases sitting between them. The CDR3 here is CASRGMEGVETQYF. The CDR3 nucleotides are TGCGCCAGCAGGGGGATGGAGGGCGTAGAGACCCAGTACTTC.

The rearrangement links TRBV7-8 to TRBJ1-5, with 10 bases identical to TRBD1. J gave up 6 bases and V 5 bases, and 1 base lay outside the gene matches. Germline V gene sequence: CDR1 SGHVS, CDR2 FQNEAQ. The CDR3 runs 13 residues. CDR3 loop: CASSRDRGQPQHF. The CDR3 region has the DNA TGTGCCAGCAGCCGGGACAGGGGTCAGCCCCAGCATTTT.

The rearrangement uses TRBV24-1 and TRBJ2-7; 13 bases agree with TRBD2. V lost 3 bases and J lost 4; bases outside the gene matches: 2. The CDR3 sequence is 15 residues long. Looked up from germline, CDR1 is KGHDR and CDR2 is SFDVKD. The CDR3 spells CATSDRTSGSYEQYF. In DNA form, the CDR3 reads TGTGCCACCAGTGATCGGACTAGCGGGAGTTACGAGCAGTACTTC.